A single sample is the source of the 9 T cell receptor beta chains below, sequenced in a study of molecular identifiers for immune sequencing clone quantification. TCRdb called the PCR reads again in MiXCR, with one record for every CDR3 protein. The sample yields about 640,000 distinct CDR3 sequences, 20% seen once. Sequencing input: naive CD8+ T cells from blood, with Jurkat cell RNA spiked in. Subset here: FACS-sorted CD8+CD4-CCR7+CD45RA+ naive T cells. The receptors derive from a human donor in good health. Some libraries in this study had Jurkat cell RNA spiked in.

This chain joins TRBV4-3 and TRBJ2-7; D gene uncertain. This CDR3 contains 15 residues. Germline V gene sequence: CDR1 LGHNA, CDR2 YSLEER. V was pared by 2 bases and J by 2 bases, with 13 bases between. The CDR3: CASSQNQDRPYEQYF. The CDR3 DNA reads TGCGCCAGCAGCCAAAACCAGGATCGGCCCTACGAGCAGTACTTC.

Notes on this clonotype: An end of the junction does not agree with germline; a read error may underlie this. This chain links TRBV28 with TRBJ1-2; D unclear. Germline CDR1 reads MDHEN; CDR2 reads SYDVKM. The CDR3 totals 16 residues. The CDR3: CAGSLGPWASSYGYTF. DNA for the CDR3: TGTGCCGGCAGTTTAGGACCTTGGGCGAGCAGCTATGGCTACACCTTC.

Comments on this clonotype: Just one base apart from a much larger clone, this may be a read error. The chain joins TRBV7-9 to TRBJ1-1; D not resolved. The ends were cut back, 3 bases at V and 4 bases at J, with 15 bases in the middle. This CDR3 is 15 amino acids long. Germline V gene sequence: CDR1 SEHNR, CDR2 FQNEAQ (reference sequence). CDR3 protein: CASSLGERSGTEAFF. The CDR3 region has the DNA TGTGCCAGCAGCTTGGGTGAGAGATCTGGCACTGAAGCTTTCTTT.

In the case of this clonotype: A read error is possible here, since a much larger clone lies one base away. CDR3 sequence: CASGYSTLSNYGYTF. CDR3 nucleotides: TGTGCCAGCGGTTACTCGACCCTTTCTAACTATGGCTACACCTTC. The V and J genes are TRBV6-5 and TRBJ1-2; the D is unclear. Germline loops: CDR1 MNHEY, CDR2 SVGAGI. This CDR3 has 15 residues.

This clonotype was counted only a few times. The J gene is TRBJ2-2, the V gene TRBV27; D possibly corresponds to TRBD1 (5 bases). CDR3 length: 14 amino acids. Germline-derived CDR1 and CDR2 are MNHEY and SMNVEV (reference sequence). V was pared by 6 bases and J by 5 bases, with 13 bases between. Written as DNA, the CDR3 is TGTGCCAGCAGGACAAGGGGCAGGACCGGGGAGCTGTTTTTT. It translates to CASRTRGRTGELFF.

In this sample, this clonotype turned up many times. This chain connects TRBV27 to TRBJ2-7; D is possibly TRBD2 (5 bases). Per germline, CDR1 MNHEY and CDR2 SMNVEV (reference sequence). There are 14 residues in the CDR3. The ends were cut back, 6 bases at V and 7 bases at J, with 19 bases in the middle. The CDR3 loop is CASSRGMGVREQYF. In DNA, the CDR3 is TGTGCCAGCAGCCGAGGGATGGGAGTTAGAGAGCAGTACTTC.

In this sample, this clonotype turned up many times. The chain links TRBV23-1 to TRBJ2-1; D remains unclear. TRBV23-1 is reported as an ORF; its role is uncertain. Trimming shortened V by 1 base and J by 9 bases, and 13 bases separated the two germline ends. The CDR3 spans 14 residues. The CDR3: CASSQLSLIAEQFF. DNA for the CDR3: TGCGCCAGCAGTCAATTAAGTCTAATCGCTGAGCAGTTCTTC.

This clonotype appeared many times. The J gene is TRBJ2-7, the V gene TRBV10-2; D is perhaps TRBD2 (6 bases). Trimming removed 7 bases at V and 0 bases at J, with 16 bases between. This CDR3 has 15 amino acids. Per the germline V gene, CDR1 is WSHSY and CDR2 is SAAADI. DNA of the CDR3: TGCGCCAGCAATCTAGCCCGGGAGAGCTCCTACGAGCAGTACTTC. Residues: CASNLARESSYEQYF.

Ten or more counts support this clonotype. The CDR3 DNA follows: TGTGCCAGCAGCCAAGATCTCCCGGGGGCGCGAGCCAAAAACATTCAGTACTTC. Protein product: CASSQDLPGARAKNIQYF. This chain links TRBV14 with TRBJ2-4; the D call may be TRBD1 or TRBD2 (6 bases each). Germline V lookup: CDR1 SGHDN, CDR2 FVKESK. Between the trimmed V and J ends, which lost 0 bases and 0 bases, there was a span of 15 bases. There are 18 residues in the CDR3.